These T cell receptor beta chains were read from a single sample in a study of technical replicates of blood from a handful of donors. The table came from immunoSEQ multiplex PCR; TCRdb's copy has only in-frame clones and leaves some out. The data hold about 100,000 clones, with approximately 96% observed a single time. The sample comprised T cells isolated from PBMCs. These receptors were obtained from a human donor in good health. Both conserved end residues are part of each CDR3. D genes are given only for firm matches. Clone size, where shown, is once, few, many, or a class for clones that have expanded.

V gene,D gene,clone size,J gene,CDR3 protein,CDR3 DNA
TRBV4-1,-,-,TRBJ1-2,CASSPLAPAGKSSYGYTF,TGCGCCAGCAGCCCCCTCGCACCTGCGGGAAAGAGTTCCTATGGCTACACCTTC
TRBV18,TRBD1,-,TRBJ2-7,CASSPRGQVGYRTYEQYF,TGTGCCAGCTCACCACGGGGACAGGTTGGGTATAGGACCTACGAGCAGTACTTC
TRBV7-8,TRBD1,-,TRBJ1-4,CASSLGRGFEKLFF,TGTGCCAGCAGCTTAGGCAGGGGGTTTGAAAAACTGTTTTTT
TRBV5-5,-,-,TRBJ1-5,CASRQYRDQPQHF,TGTGCCAGCAGGCAATACAGGGATCAGCCCCAGCATTTT
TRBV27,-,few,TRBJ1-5,CASSLTGRDQPQHF,TGTGCCAGCAGTTTAACAGGGAGGGATCAGCCCCAGCATTTT
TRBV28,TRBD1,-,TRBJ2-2,CASTGTGFTGELFF,TGTGCCAGCACCGGGACAGGGTTCACCGGGGAGCTGTTTTTT
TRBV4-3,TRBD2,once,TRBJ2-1,CASSPWSERELDNEQFF,TGCGCCAGCAGCCCATGGAGCGAGCGGGAGTTGGATAATGAGCAGTTCTTC
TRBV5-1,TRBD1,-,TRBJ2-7,CASSLGGRGLDEQYF,TGCGCCAGCAGCTTGGGGGGAAGGGGGCTGGACGAGCAGTACTTC
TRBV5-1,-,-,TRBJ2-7,CASSPTGQLSYEQYF,TGCGCCAGCAGCCCGACAGGCCAACTCTCCTACGAGCAGTACTTC
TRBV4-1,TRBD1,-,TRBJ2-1,CASSPPVQGTYNEQFF,TGCGCCAGCAGCCCCCCGGTACAGGGGACCTACAATGAGCAGTTCTTC
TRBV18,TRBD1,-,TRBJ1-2,CASSPLWQGAEGYTF,TGTGCCAGCTCACCACTTTGGCAGGGGGCGGAAGGCTACACCTTC
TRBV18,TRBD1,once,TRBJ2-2,CASSPSEGGPGELFF,TGTGCCAGCTCACCATCGGAAGGGGGCCCCGGGGAGCTGTTTTTT
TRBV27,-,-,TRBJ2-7,CASSKRVSSYEQYF,TGTGCCAGCAGTAAGCGGGTATCCTCCTACGAGCAGTACTTC
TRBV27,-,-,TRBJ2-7,CASSFTGDSYEQYF,TGTGCCAGCAGTTTTACCGGGGACTCCTACGAGCAGTACTTC
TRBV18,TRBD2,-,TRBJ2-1,CASSPGRELSYNEQFF,TGTGCCAGCTCACCGGGGCGGGAGTTGTCCTACAATGAGCAGTTCTTC
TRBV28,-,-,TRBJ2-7,CASTIRSGGGSGEQYF,TGTGCCAGCACCATAAGGTCGGGGGGCGGGTCGGGGGAGCAGTACTTC
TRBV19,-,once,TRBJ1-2,CASSPGKGGGYGYTF,TGTGCCAGTAGTCCCGGAAAAGGGGGGGGCTATGGCTACACCTTC
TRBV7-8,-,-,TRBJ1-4,CASSLMGGTTNEKLFF,TGTGCCAGCAGCTTAATGGGGGGGACAACTAATGAAAAACTGTTTTTT
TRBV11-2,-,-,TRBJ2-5,CASSFIAAGETQYF,TGTGCCAGCAGCTTTATCGCAGCCGGGGAGACCCAGTACTTC
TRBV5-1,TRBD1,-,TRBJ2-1,CASSLVPAGTGSNEQFF,TGCGCCAGCAGCTTGGTCCCCGCCGGGACAGGGAGCAATGAGCAGTTCTTC
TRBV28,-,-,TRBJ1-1,CASSRYTEAFF,TGTGCCAGCAGTCGTTACACTGAAGCTTTCTTT
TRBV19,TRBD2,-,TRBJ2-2,CAIGTSGRGTGELFF,TGTGCCATCGGGACTAGCGGGAGAGGCACCGGGGAGCTGTTTTTT
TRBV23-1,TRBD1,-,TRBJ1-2,CASSQSDGTGYYGYTF,TGCGCCAGCAGTCAATCGGACGGGACAGGATACTATGGCTACACCTTC
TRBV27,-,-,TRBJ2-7,CASSLRVTYEQYF,TGTGCCAGCAGTTTACGGGTGACCTACGAGCAGTACTTC
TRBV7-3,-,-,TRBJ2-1,CASSHDEAVQFF,TGTGCCAGCAGCCATGACGAGGCGGTTCAGTTCTTC
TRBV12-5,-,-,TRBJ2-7,CASGLWGAREQYF,TGTGCTAGTGGTTTGTGGGGAGCCCGCGAGCAGTACTTC
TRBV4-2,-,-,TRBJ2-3,CASRRTPIDTVTQYF,TGTGCCAGCAGGAGGACTCCTATAGACACAGTTACGCAGTATTTT
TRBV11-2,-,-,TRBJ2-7,CASSYLSYEQYF,TGTGCCAGCAGCTACTTGTCTTACGAGCAGTACTTC
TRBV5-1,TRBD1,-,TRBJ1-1,CASSSRQGDAFF,TGCGCCAGCAGCTCGAGACAGGGGGATGCTTTCTTT
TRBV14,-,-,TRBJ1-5,CASSQFGLGGPQHF,TGTGCCAGCAGCCAATTCGGATTGGGGGGGCCCCAGCATTTT
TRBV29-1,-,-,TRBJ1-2,CSVIMAYGYTF,TGCAGCGTCATAATGGCATATGGCTACACCTTC
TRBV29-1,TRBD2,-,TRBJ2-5,CSVETPSGETQYF,TGCAGCGTTGAAACCCCTAGCGGGGAGACCCAGTACTTC
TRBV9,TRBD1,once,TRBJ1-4,CASSATGQGGEKLFF,TGTGCCAGCAGCGCGACGGGACAGGGAGGGGAAAAACTGTTTTTT
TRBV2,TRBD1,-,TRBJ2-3,CASSTGFTDTQYF,TGTGCCAGTTCGACAGGGTTCACAGATACGCAGTATTTT
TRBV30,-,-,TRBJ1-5,CAWRPGEGQPQHF,TGTGCCTGGAGGCCCGGGGAGGGTCAGCCCCAGCATTTT
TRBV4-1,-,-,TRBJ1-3,CASSQIQSGNTIYF,TGCGCCAGCAGCCAAATACAGTCTGGAAACACCATATATTTT
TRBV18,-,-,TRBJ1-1,CASSRLPGVNTEAFF,TGTGCCAGCTCCCGCCTTCCCGGGGTTAACACTGAAGCTTTCTTT
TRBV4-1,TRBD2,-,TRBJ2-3,CASSQERTAGVSSDTQYF,TGCGCCAGCAGCCAAGAAAGGACAGCGGGAGTTAGTTCAGATACGCAGTATTTT
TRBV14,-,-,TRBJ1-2,CASSQSQGLYGYTF,TGTGCCAGCAGCCAGTCCCAGGGACTCTATGGCTACACCTTC
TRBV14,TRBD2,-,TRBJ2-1,CASSQAAAGGYNEQFF,TGTGCCAGCAGCCAAGCTGCAGCGGGAGGGTACAATGAGCAGTTCTTC
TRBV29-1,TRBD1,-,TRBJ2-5,CSAETGGEEETQYF,TGCAGCGCAGAGACAGGGGGTGAGGAAGAGACCCAGTACTTC
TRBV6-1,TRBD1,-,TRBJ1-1,CASTSTGETEAFF,TGTGCCAGCACCTCGACAGGGGAGACTGAAGCTTTCTTT
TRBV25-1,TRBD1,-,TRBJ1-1,CASGTGRAEAFF,TGTGCCAGCGGGACAGGGAGGGCTGAAGCTTTCTTT
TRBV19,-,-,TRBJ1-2,CASSIGADRYGYTF,TGTGCCAGTAGTATAGGGGCCGACAGATATGGCTACACCTTC
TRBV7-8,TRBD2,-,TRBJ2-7,CASSPRTSGNPSYEQYF,TGTGCCAGCAGCCCACGGACTAGCGGGAACCCATCCTACGAGCAGTACTTC
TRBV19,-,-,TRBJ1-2,CASSLTQGSYYGYTF,TGTGCCAGTAGCCTCACCCAGGGGTCCTACTATGGCTACACCTTC
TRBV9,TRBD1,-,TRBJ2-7,CASSDSGTESSYEQYF,TGTGCCAGCAGCGACTCCGGGACAGAGAGCTCCTACGAGCAGTACTTC
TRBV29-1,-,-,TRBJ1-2,CSVVVRLGASYGYTF,TGCAGCGTTGTAGTTCGTCTGGGGGCCTCCTATGGCTACACCTTC
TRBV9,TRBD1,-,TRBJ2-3,CASSVEQGIQYF,TGTGCCAGCAGCGTAGAACAGGGGATACAGTATTTT
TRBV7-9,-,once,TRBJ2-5,CASSPGRENQETQYF,TGTGCCAGCAGCCCGGGACGGGAGAACCAAGAGACCCAGTACTTC